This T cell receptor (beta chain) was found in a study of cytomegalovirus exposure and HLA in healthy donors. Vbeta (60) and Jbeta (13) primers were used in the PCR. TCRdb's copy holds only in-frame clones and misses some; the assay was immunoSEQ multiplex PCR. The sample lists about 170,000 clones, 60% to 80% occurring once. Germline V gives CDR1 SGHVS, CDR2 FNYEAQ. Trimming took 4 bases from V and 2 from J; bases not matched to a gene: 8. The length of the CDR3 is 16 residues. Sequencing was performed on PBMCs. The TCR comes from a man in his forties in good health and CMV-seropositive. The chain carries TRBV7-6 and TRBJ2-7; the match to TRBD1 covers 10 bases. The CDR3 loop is CASSSIAGTGAYEQYF. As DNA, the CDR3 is TGTGCCAGCAGCTCCATAGCCGGGACAGGGGCCTACGAGCAGTACTTC.